This T cell receptor beta chain emerged from a study of radiation and T cells in renal cell carcinoma. Time point of the sample: baseline pretreatment blood. Treatment meaning: 15 Gy SBRT to primary tumor, nephrectomy 4 weeks later. In its sample, this clone was seen a few times. TCRdb's copy holds only in-frame clones and misses some; the assay was immunoSEQ multiplex PCR. In the table there are some 150,000 clones, around four fifths of which are singletons. Germline CDR1 is SGHTA and CDR2 is FQGNSA. This CDR3 spans 14 amino acids. Trimming shortened V by 3 bases and J by 0 bases, and 8 bases separated the two germline ends.

The origin of this receptor is a woman between 50 and 59 years old with renal cell carcinoma. Sample: blood, taken from a patient whose treatment included radiotherapy and nephrectomy. The chain couples TRBV7-2 to TRBJ1-1, with D possibly TRBD1 on 5 matching bases. CDR3 sequence: CASSFQGLNTEAFF. The CDR3 bases are TGTGCCAGCAGCTTCCAGGGTCTGAACACTGAAGCTTTCTTT.